A single sample gave rise to the 15 T cell receptor beta chains below, sequenced in a study of OX40 agonist ivuxolimab in advanced cancers. Sequencing used immunoSEQ multiplex PCR; TCRdb keeps in-frame clones, though not all of them. The table lists 7,000 or so clones, about 70% of them singletons. Sequences were derived from CD4+ or CD8+ T cells sorted from blood, sampled in a trial of the OX40 agonist ivuxolimab. Receptors were obtained from an adult with an advanced solid tumor such as melanoma, head and neck, liver or kidney cancer.

The table lists this clone with a few counts. The chain recombines TRBV2 with TRBJ2-7; D not certain. The CDR3 runs 13 residues. Trimming pared 7 bases from V and 0 bases from J, leaving 10 bases between. Germline CDR1 reads SNHLY; CDR2 reads FYNNEI. The CDR3 DNA is TGTGCCAGCATGAGCCTTTTCTCCTACGAGCAGTACTTC. It yields the protein CASMSLFSYEQYF.

This clone was picked up one time. This chain links TRBV6-5 with TRBJ1-2; D remains ambiguous. Germline-derived CDR1 and CDR2 are MNHEY and SVGAGI. The CDR3 loop spans 14 amino acids. V dropped 0 bases and J dropped 4 bases, with 9 bases sitting between them. In DNA, the CDR3 is TGTGCCAGCAGTTACTCGGGAACAGCCTATGGCTACACCTTC. This encodes CASSYSGTAYGYTF.

The chain combines TRBV9 with TRBJ2-3, with D perhaps TRBD1 or TRBD2 (7 bases each). Germline V gene data show CDR1 as SGDLS and CDR2 as YYNGEE. The CDR3 extends over 15 amino acids. Trimming took off 3 bases at V and 6 bases at J, with 17 bases between the two ends. The CDR3 region has the DNA TGTGCCAGCAGCGCACCAGGGGGGGCGCGGGATACGCAGTATTTT. It translates to CASSAPGGARDTQYF. Filled out from reference TRBV9 and TRBJ2-3, the complete variable domain reads DSGVTQTPKHLITATGQRVTLRCSPRSGDLSVYWYQQSLDQGLQFLIQYYNGEERAKGNILERFSAQQFPDLHSELNLSSLELGDSALYFCASSAPGGARDTQYFGPGTRLTVL.

The chain employs TRBV6-5 and TRBJ1-6; 7 bases match TRBD1. The CDR3 extends over 13 amino acids. Germline CDR1 MNHEY, CDR2 SVGAGI. J lost 11 bases, V lost 2 bases, and 3 bases had no gene match. The CDR3 is CASSYGQEAPLHF. As DNA, the CDR3 is TGTGCCAGCAGTTACGGACAGGAAGCACCCCTCCACTTT.

The chain couples TRBV10-3 to TRBJ2-2; 11 nucleotides agree with TRBD2. Losses at the gene ends were 7 bases for V and 1 base for J; bases not matched to a gene: 2. The CDR3 length is 15 residues. Germline V gives CDR1 ENHRY, CDR2 SYGVKD. The CDR3 region has the DNA TGTGCCATCAAGGGGACTAGCGGGAACACCGGGGAGCTGTTTTTT. This translates into CAIKGTSGNTGELFF.

The chain employs TRBV9 and TRBJ2-4, with D perhaps matching TRBD1 (5 bases). The germline gives CDR1 SGDLS, CDR2 YYNGEE. The CDR3 sequence is 13 residues long. V lost 3 bases, J lost 5 bases, and 9 bases lay in between. CDR3 nucleotides: TGTGCCAGCAGCGACAGGATGGAAAACATTCAGTACTTC. It specifies CASSDRMENIQYF. Together with reference TRBV9 and TRBJ2-4, the CDR3 gives the full variable domain: DSGVTQTPKHLITATGQRVTLRCSPRSGDLSVYWYQQSLDQGLQFLIQYYNGEERAKGNILERFSAQQFPDLHSELNLSSLELGDSALYFCASSDRMENIQYFGAGTRLSVL.

This clone was counted between two and nine times. The chain couples TRBV5-1 to TRBJ2-5; D ambiguous. The ends were cut back, 2 bases at V and 2 bases at J, with 13 bases in the middle. Germline V gene data show CDR1 as SGHRS and CDR2 as YFSETQ. The CDR3 spans 15 residues. CDR3 sequence: CASSFARTAQETQYF. CDR3 DNA sequence: TGCGCCAGCAGCTTCGCTAGAACAGCACAAGAGACCCAGTACTTC. Full variable domain (rest looked up from reference TRBV5-1 and TRBJ2-5): KAGVTQTPRYLIKTRGQQVTLSCSPISGHRSVSWYQQTPGQGLQFLFEYFSETQRNKGNFPGRFSGRQFSNSRSEMNVSTLELGDSALYLCASSFARTAQETQYFGPGTRLLVL.

This chain uses TRBV5-1 with TRBJ2-5; 9 bases fit TRBD2. Germline V gene data show CDR1 as SGHRS and CDR2 as YFSETQ. The J segment lost 2 bases and the V segment lost 0 bases, leaving 2 bases of the junction unmatched. This CDR3 is 15 amino acids long. The CDR3 DNA reads as TGCGCCAGCAGCTTGGGACTAGCGGTGCAAGAGACCCAGTACTTC. It specifies CASSLGLAVQETQYF.

This clone was counted a few times. The genes are TRBV2 and TRBJ2-6; D possibly uses TRBD1 or TRBD2 (5 bases each). Trimming pared 7 bases from V and 0 bases from J, leaving 19 bases between. Germline CDR1 SNHLY, CDR2 FYNNEI. The CDR3 runs to 18 residues. The DNA for the CDR3 is TGTGCCAGCACTATCCCCCGGGACCAATTCTCTGGGGCCAACGTCCTGACTTTC. Its translation is CASTIPRDQFSGANVLTF.

The chain couples TRBV11-3 to TRBJ2-7; unclear D gene. Germline V CDR1 and CDR2: SGHNT, YENEEA. The CDR3 sequence is 14 residues long. V lost 6 bases to trimming and J lost 3 bases, with 15 bases between them. CDR3 in amino acids: CASRAMGGHYEQYF. The CDR3 nucleotides read TGTGCCAGCAGAGCCATGGGCGGTCACTACGAGCAGTACTTC.

The rearrangement joins TRBV7-2 to TRBJ2-7; D not certain. This CDR3 contains 16 residues. V was shortened by 3 bases and J by 0 bases, with 15 bases between the two germline ends. In germline, CDR1 is SGHTA, CDR2 FQGNSA. The CDR3 coding sequence is TGTGCCAGCAGCTTTTTTGAGACAATTCACTCCTACGAGCAGTACTTC. This gives the protein CASSFFETIHSYEQYF.

This rearrangement joins TRBV7-2 to TRBJ2-7; D is unclear. The V end lost 9 bases, the J end lost 0 bases, and 6 bases lay between the germline ends. The CDR3 spans 11 residues. The germline CDR1 and CDR2 sequences are SGHTA and FQGNSA. CDR3 loop: CARSLSYEQYF. As DNA, the CDR3 is TGTGCCAGAAGTCTCTCCTACGAGCAGTACTTC.

The genes are TRBV19 and TRBJ2-7; no clear D gene. Germline V gene data show CDR1 as LNHDA and CDR2 as SQIVND (reference sequence). Between the trimmed V and J ends, which lost 8 bases and 1 base, there was a span of 12 bases. This CDR3 is built from 13 residues. The CDR3 nucleotides are TGTGCCAGTCGGTCCCCCGAGTCCTACGAGCAGTACTTC. Translated, it gives CASRSPESYEQYF.

The rearrangement uses TRBV29-1 and TRBJ1-5; D call uncertain. This CDR3 is built from 10 residues. The ends were cut back, 4 bases at V and 2 bases at J, with 0 bases in the middle. Germline CDR1 reads SQVTM; CDR2 reads ANQGSEA. The DNA for the CDR3 is TGCAGCGTTGGCAATCAGCCCCAGCATTTT. This codes for CSVGNQPQHF.

In this sample, this clone turned up a few times. The chain uses TRBV11-2 and TRBJ2-1; D gene ambiguous. V gave up 1 base and J gave up 10 bases, with 17 bases separating them. This CDR3 is built from 15 residues. Germline lookup yields CDR1 SGHAT and CDR2 FQNNGV. The CDR3 region has the DNA TGTGCCAGCAGCTTAGGCCTTGGACCTAAATGGGAGCAGTTCTTC. Its translation: CASSLGLGPKWEQFF.